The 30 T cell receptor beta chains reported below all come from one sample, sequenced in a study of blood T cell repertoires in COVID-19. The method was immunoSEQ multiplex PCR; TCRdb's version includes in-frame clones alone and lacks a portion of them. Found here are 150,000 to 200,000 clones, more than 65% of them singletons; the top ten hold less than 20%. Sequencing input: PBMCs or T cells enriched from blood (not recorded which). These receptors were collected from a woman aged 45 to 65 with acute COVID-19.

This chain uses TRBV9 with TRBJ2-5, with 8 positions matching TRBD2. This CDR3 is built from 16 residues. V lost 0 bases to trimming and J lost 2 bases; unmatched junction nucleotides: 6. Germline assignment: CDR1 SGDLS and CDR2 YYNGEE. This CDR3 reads CASSVGAGGRQETQYF. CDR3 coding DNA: TGTGCCAGCAGCGTAGGGGCGGGGGGACGTCAAGAGACCCAGTACTTC. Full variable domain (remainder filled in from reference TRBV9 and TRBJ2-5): DSGVTQTPKHLITATGQRVTLRCSPRSGDLSVYWYQQSLDQGLQFLIQYYNGEERAKGNILERFSAQQFPDLHSELNLSSLELGDSALYFCASSVGAGGRQETQYFGPGTRLLVL.

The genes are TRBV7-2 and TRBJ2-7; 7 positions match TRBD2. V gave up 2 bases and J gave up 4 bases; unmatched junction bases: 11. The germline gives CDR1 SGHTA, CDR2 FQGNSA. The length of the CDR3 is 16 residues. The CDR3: CASSLSGGGGPYEQYV. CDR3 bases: TGTGCCAGCAGCTTAAGCGGTGGCGGGGGACCTTACGAGCAGTACGTC.

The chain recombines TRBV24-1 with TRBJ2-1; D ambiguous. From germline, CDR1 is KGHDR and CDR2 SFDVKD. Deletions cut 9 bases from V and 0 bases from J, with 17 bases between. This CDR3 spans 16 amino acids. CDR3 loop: CATSERLPSSYNEQFF. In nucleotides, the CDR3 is TGTGCCACCTCCGAGCGACTGCCGAGCTCCTACAATGAGCAGTTCTTC.

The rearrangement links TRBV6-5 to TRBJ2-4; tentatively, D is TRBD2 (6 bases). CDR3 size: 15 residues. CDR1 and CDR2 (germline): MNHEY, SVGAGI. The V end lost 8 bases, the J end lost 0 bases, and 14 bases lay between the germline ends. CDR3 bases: TGTGCCAGCGCACGGGAGTTCTTAGCCAAAAACATTCAGTACTTC. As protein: CASAREFLAKNIQYF.

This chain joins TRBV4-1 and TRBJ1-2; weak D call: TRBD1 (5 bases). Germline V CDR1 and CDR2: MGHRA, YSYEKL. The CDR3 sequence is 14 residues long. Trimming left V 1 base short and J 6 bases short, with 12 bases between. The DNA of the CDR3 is TGCGCCAGCAGCCAAGGGCAGGGTCCAAATGGCTACACCTTC. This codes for CASSQGQGPNGYTF.

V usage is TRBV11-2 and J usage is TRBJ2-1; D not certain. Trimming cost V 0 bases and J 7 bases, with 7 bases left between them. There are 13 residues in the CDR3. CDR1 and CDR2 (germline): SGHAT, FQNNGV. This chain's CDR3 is CASSLEAQNEQFF. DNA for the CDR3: TGTGCCAGCAGCTTAGAGGCCCAAAATGAGCAGTTCTTC.

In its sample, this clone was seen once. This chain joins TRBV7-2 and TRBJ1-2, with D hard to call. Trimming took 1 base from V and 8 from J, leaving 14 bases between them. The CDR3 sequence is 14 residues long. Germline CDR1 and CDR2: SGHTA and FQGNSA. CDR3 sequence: CASSLGRESRGYTF. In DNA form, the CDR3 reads TGTGCCAGCAGCTTAGGCAGAGAATCCAGGGGCTACACCTTC. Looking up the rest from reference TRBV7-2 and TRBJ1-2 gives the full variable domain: GAGVSQSPSNKVTEKGKDVELRCDPISGHTALYWYRQSLGQGLEFLIYFQGNSAPDKSGLPSDRFSAERTGGSVSTLTIQRTQQEDSAVYLCASSLGRESRGYTFGSGTRLTVV.

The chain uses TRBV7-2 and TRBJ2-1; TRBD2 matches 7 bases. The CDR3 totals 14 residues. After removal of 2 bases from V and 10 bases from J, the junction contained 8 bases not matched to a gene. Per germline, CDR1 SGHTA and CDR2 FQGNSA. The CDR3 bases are TGTGCCAGCAGCTTATTTGAGGGGAGGGGCGAGCAGTTCTTC. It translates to CASSLFEGRGEQFF.

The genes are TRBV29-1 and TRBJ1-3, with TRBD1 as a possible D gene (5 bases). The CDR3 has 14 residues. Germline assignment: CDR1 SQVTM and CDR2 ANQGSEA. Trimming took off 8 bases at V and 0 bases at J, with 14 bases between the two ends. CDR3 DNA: TGCAGCTTCACGGGGGTTGGCTCTGGAAACACCATATATTTT. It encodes CSFTGVGSGNTIYF.

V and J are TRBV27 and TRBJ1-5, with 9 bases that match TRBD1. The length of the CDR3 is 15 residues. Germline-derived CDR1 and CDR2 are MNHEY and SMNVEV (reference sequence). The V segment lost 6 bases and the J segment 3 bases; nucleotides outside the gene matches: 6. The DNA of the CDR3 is TGTGCCAGCAGCCGTGGGACAGGGACCAATCAGCCCCAGCATTTT. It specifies CASSRGTGTNQPQHF.

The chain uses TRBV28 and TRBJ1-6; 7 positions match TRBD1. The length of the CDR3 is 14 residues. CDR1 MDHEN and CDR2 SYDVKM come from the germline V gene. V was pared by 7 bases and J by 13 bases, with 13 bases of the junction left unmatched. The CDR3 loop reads CASNRRQGLGPLHF. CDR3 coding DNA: TGTGCCAGCAATCGCCGACAGGGCTTGGGGCCCCTCCACTTT. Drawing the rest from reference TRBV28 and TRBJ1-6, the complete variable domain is DVKVTQSSRYLVKRTGEKVFLECVQDMDHENMFWYRQDPGLGLRLIYFSYDVKMKEKGDIPEGYSVSREKKERFSLILESASTNQTSMYLCASNRRQGLGPLHFGNGTRLTVT.

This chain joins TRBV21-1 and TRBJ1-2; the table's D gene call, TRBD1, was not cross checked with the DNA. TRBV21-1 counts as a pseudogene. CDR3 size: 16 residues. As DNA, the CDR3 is TGTGCCAGCAGCAAAAGCCCGGGCAGGGGCATAGGTGGCTACACCTTC. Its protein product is CASSKSPGRGIGGYTF.

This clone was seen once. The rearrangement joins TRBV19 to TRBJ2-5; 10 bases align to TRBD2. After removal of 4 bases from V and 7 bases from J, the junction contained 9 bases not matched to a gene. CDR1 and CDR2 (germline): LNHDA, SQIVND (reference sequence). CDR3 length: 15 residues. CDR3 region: CASSNQRGGLGTQYF. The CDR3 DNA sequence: TGTGCCAGTAGTAATCAGCGGGGGGGCCTAGGGACCCAGTACTTC.

CDR3 region: CAISESEYPGIGYTF. The DNA of the CDR3 is TGTGCCATCAGTGAGTCGGAGTACCCGGGTATCGGCTACACCTTC. This sequence joins TRBV10-3 and TRBJ1-2; unclear D gene. The CDR3 is made up of 15 amino acids. V lost 0 bases and J lost 8, with 16 bases in between. In germline, CDR1 is ENHRY, CDR2 SYGVKD.

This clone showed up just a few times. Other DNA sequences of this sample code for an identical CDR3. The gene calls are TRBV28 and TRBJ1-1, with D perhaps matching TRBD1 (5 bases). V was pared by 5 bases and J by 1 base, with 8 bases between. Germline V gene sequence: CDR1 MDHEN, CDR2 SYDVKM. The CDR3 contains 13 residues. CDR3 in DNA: TGTGCCAGCAGTCCCGGACAGAACACTGAAGCTTTCTTT. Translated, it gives CASSPGQNTEAFF.

The CDR3: CASSLDPSGGTDTQYF. The CDR3 nucleotides are TGTGCCAGCAGCTTAGACCCCAGCGGGGGCACAGATACGCAGTATTTT. The rearrangement uses TRBV11-3 and TRBJ2-3, with 7 bases matching TRBD2. J lost 1 base, V lost 0 bases, and 4 bases had no gene match. The CDR3 has 16 residues. The germline V gene has CDR1 SGHNT and CDR2 YENEEA.

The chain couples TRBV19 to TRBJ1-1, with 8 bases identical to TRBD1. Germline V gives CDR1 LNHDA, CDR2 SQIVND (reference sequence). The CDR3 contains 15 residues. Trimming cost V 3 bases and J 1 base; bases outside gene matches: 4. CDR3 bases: TGTGCCAGTAGTATCGACAGGGGAGAGAACACTGAAGCTTTCTTT. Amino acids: CASSIDRGENTEAFF.

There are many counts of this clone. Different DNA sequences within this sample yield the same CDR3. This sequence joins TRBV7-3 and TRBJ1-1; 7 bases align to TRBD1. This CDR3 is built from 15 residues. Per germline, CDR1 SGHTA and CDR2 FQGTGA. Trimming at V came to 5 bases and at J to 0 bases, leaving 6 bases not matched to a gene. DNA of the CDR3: TGTGCCAGCAGCCCACGACAGGGTCTGAACACTGAAGCTTTCTTT. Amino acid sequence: CASSPRQGLNTEAFF.

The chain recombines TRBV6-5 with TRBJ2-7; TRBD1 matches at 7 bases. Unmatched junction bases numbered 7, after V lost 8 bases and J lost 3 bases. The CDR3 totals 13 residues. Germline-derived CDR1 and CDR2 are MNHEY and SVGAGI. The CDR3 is CASGPTGFYEQYV. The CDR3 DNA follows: TGTGCCAGCGGCCCGACAGGGTTCTACGAGCAGTACGTC.

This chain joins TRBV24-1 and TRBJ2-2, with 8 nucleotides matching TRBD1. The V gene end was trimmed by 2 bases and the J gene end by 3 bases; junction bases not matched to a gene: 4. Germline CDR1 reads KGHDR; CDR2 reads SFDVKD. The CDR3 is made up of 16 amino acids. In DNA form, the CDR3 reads TGTGCCACCAGTGATTCCGGACAGGGCCACACCGGGGAGCTGTTTTTT. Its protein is CATSDSGQGHTGELFF.

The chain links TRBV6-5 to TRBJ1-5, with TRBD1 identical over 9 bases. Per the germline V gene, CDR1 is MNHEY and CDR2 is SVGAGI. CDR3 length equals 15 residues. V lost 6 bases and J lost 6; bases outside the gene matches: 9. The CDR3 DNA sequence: TGTGCCAGCAGGTCCCGGGACAGGGTTAGTCAGCCCCAGCATTTT. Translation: CASRSRDRVSQPQHF.

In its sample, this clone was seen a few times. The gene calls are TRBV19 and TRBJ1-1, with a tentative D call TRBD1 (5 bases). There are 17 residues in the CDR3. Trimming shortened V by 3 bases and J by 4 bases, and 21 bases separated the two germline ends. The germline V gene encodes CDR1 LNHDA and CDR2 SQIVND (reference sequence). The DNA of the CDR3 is TGTGCCAGTAGTATCACCCCCTACCAGGGCCCGGGCACTGAAGCTTTCTTT. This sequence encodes CASSITPYQGPGTEAFF.

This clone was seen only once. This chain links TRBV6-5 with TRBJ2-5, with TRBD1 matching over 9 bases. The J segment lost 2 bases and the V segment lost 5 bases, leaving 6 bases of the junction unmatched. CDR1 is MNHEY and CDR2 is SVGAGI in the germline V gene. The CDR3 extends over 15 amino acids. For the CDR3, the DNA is TGTGCCAGCAGTAGGACAGGGGTTGGACAAGAGACCCAGTACTTC. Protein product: CASSRTGVGQETQYF.

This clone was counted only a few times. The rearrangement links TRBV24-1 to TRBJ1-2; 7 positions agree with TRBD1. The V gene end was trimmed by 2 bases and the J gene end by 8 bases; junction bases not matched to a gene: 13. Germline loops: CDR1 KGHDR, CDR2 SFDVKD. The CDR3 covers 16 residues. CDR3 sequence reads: CATSDSLAGGLWGYTF. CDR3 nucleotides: TGTGCCACCAGTGATTCTCTGGCAGGGGGGCTCTGGGGCTACACCTTC.

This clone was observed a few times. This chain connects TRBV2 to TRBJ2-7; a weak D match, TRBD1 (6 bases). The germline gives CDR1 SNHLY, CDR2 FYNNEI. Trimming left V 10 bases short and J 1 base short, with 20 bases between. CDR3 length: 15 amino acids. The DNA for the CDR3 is TGTGCCATCGAGGCCGGGACACATCTTTCCTACGAGCAGTACGTC. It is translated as CAIEAGTHLSYEQYV.

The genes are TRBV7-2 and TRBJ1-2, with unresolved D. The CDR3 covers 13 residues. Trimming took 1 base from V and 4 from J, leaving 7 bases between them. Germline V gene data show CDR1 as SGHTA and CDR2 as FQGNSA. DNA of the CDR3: TGTGCCAGCAGCTTAGTTGAGGGCTATGGCTACACCTTC. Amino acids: CASSLVEGYGYTF.

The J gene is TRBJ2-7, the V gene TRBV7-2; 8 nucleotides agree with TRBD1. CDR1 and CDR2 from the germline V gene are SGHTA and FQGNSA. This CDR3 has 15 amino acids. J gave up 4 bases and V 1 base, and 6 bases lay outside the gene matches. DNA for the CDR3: TGTGCCAGCAGCTTAGGGACAGGGCCGAGGTACGAGCAGTACGTC. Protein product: CASSLGTGPRYEQYV.

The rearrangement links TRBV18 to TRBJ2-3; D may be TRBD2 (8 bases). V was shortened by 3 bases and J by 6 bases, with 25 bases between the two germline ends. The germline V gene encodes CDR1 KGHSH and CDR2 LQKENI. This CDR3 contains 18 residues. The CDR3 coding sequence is TGTGCCAGCTCACCGGTGCGAAGGGGGCGGGGGGCCTCCGATACGCAGTATTTT. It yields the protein CASSPVRRGRGASDTQYF.

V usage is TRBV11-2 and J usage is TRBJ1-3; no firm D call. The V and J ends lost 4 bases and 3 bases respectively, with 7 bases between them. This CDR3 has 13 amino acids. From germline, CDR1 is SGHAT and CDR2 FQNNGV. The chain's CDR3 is CASSSFSGNTIYF. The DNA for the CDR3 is TGTGCCAGCAGCTCTTTCAGTGGAAACACCATATATTTT.

DNA for the CDR3: TGCAGCGTCGCGGACAGGGGGCGTCTTGGCTACACCTTC. Translated, it gives CSVADRGRLGYTF. The rearrangement links TRBV29-1 to TRBJ1-2; 11 bases align to TRBD1. V shed 6 bases, J shed 7 bases, and the junction held 7 bases outside the gene matches. The CDR3 length is 13 residues. Germline V gives CDR1 SQVTM, CDR2 ANQGSEA.